The entry that follows covers one T cell receptor beta chain sequence. The repertoire was sequenced with immunoSEQ multiplex PCR; TCRdb's copy has only in-frame clones and lacks some. The profile shows about 34,000 clones, roughly 89% of them singletons. This record belongs to a study of T cell changes during pregnancy in multiple sclerosis. The ends lost 3 bases at V and 5 bases at J; junction bases unmatched: 7. The germline V gene has CDR1 ENHRY and CDR2 SYGVKD. The CDR3 is 15 amino acids. This clonotype originated in a female donor with multiple sclerosis, enrolled in a pregnancy study. The gene calls are TRBV10-3 and TRBJ1-1; TRBD1 agrees at 9 bases. The source material was CD8+ T cells from peripheral blood mononuclear cells, sampled in the third trimester of pregnancy. The CDR3 loop reads CAISDPGQGETEAFF. The CDR3 bases are TGTGCCATCAGTGACCCGGGACAGGGAGAAACTGAAGCTTTCTTT.